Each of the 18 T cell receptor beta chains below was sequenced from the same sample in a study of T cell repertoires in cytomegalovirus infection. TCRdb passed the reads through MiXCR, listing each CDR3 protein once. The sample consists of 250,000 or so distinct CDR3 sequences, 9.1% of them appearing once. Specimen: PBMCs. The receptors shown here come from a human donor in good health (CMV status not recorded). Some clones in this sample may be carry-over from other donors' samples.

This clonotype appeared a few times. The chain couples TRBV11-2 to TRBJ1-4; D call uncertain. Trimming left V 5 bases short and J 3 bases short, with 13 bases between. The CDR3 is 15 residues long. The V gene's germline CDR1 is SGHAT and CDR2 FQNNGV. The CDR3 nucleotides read TGTGCCAGCAGCGACCGGGGTTCGGCTAATGAAAAACTGTTTTTT. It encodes CASSDRGSANEKLFF. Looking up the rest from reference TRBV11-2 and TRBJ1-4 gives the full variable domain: EAGVAQSPRYKIIEKRQSVAFWCNPISGHATLYWYQQILGQGPKLLIQFQNNGVVDDSQLPKDRFSAERLKGVDSTLKIQPAKLEDSAVYLCASSDRGSANEKLFFGSGTQLSVL.

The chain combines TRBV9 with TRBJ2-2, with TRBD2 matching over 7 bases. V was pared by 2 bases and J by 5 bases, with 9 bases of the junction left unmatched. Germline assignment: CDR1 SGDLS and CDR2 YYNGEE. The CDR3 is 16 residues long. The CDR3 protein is CASSVLGGELTGELFF. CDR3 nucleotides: TGTGCCAGCAGCGTGCTGGGGGGGGAATTGACCGGGGAGCTGTTTTTT.

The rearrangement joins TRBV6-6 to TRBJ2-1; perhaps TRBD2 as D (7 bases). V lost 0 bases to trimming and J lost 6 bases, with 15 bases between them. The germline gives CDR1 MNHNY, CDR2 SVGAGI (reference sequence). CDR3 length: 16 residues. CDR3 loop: CASSYSLGGAVNEQFF. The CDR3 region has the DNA TGTGCCAGCAGTTACTCCCTTGGGGGGGCCGTCAATGAGCAGTTCTTC.

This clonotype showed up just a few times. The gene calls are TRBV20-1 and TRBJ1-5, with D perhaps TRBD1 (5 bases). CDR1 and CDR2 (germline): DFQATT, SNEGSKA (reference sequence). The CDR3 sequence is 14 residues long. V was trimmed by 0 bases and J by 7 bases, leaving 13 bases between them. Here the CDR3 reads CSAREGVGGQPQHF. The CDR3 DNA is TGCAGTGCTAGAGAGGGGGTCGGGGGACAGCCCCAGCATTTT.

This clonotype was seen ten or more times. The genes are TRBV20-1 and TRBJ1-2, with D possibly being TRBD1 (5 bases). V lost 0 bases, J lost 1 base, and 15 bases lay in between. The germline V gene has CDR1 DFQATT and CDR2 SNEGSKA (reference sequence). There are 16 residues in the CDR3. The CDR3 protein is CSARDDSFIDNYGYTF. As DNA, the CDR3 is TGCAGTGCTAGAGATGACAGCTTCATCGATAACTATGGCTACACCTTC.

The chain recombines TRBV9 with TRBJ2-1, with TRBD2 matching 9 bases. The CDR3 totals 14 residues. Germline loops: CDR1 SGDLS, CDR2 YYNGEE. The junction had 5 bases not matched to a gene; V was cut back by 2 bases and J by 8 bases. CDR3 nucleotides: TGTGCCAGCAGCGTCGTTAGCGGGGGAGATGAGCAGTTCTTC. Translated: CASSVVSGGDEQFF.

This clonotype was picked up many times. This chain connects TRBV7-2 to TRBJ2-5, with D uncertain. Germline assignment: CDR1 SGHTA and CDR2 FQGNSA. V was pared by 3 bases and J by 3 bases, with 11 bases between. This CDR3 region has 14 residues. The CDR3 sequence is CASSFQHSKETQYF. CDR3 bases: TGTGCCAGCAGCTTTCAACATTCTAAAGAGACCCAGTACTTC.

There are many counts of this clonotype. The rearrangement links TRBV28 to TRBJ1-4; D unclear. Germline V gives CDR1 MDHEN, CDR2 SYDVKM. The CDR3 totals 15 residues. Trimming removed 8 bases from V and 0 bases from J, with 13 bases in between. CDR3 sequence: CASGSGAATNEKLFF. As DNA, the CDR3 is TGTGCCAGCGGGTCGGGTGCCGCAACTAATGAAAAACTGTTTTTT. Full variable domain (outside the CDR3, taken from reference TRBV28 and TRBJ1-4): DVKVTQSSRYLVKRTGEKVFLECVQDMDHENMFWYRQDPGLGLRLIYFSYDVKMKEKGDIPEGYSVSREKKERFSLILESASTNQTSMYLCASGSGAATNEKLFFGSGTQLSVL.

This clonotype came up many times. The CDR3 DNA reads as TGCGCCAGCAGCTCCGGGACAGGGATCCTCTTCCCCGACGAGCAGTACTTC. This encodes CASSSGTGILFPDEQYF. The J gene is TRBJ2-7, the V gene TRBV5-1; 9 bases match TRBD1. The CDR3 is 17 residues long. V dropped 3 bases and J dropped 5; count of bases not matched to a gene: 15. Per germline, CDR1 SGHRS and CDR2 YFSETQ. Full variable domain (rest looked up from reference TRBV5-1 and TRBJ2-7): KAGVTQTPRYLIKTRGQQVTLSCSPISGHRSVSWYQQTPGQGLQFLFEYFSETQRNKGNFPGRFSGRQFSNSRSEMNVSTLELGDSALYLCASSSGTGILFPDEQYFGPGTRLTVT.

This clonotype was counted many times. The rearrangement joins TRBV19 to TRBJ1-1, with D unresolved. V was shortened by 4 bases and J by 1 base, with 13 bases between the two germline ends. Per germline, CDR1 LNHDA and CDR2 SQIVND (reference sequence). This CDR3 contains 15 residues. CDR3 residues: CASSTDGTSNTEAFF. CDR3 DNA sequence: TGTGCCAGTAGTACTGATGGAACCTCGAACACTGAAGCTTTCTTT. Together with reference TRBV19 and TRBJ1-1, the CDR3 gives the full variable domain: DGGITQSPKYLFRKEGQNVTLSCEQNLNHDAMYWYRQDPGQGLRLIYYSQIVNDFQKGDIAEGYSVSREKKESFPLTVTSAQKNPTAFYLCASSTDGTSNTEAFFGQGTRLTVV.

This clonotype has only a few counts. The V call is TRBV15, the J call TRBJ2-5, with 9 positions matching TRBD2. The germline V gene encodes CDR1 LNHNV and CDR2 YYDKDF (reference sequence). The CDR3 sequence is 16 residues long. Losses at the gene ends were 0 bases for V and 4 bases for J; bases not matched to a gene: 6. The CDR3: CATSRDRERGAETQYF. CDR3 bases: TGTGCCACCAGCAGAGATCGAGAGCGGGGGGCAGAGACCCAGTACTTC.

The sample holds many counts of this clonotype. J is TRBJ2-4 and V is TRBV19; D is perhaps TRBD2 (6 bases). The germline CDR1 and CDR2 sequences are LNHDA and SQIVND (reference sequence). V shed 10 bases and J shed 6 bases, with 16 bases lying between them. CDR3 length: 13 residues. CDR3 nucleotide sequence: TGTGCCACGGCAGAGCAGGGAGGAAACATTCAGTACTTC. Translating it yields CATAEQGGNIQYF. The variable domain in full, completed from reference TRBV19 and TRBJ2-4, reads DGGITQSPKYLFRKEGQNVTLSCEQNLNHDAMYWYRQDPGQGLRLIYYSQIVNDFQKGDIAEGYSVSREKKESFPLTVTSAQKNPTAFYLCATAEQGGNIQYFGAGTRLSVL.

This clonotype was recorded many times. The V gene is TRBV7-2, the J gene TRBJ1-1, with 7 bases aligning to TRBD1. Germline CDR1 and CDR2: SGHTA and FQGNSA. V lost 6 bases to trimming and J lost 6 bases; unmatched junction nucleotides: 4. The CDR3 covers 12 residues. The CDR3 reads CASRDRFSEAFF. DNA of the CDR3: TGTGCCAGCAGGGACAGGTTCTCTGAAGCTTTCTTT.

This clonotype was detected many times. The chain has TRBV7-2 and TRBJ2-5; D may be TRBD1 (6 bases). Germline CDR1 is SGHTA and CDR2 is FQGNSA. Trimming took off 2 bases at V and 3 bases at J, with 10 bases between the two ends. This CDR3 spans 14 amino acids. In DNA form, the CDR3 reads TGTGCCAGCAGCTTATATGGGACAAAAGAGACCCAGTACTTC. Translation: CASSLYGTKETQYF.

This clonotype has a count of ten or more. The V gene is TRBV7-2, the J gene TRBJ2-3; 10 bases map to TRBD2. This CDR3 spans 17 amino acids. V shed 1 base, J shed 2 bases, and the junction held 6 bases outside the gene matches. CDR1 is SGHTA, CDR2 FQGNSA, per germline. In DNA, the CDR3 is TGTGCCAGCAGCTTAGAACCAGCGGGAGGGTACACAGATACGCAGTATTTT. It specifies CASSLEPAGGYTDTQYF.

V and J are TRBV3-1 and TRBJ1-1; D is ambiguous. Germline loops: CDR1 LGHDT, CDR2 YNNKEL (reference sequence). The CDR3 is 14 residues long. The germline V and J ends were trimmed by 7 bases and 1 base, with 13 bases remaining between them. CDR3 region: CASKLNIPNTEAFF. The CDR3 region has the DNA TGTGCCAGCAAGTTGAATATTCCGAACACTGAAGCTTTCTTT.

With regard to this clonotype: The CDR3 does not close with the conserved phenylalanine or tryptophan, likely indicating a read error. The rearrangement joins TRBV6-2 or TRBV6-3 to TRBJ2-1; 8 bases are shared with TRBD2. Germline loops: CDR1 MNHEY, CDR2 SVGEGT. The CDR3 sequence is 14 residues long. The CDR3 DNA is TGTGCGAGTGATCTCGGGACTAGATCGCATGAGCAGTTCTCC. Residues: CASDLGTRSHEQFS.

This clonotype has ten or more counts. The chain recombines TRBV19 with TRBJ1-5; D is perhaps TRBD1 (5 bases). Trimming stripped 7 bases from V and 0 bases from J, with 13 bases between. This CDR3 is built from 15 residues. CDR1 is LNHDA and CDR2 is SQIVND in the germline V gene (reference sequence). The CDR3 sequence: CASNPDRVSNQPQHF. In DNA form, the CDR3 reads TGTGCCAGTAACCCTGACAGAGTTAGCAATCAGCCCCAGCATTTT.